This record covers a single T cell receptor beta chain. Antigen unknown. This sample stems from a study of cytomegalovirus exposure and HLA in healthy donors. Study context: From about 180 million T cells, an earlier analysis saw 120 million or so unique TCR beta sequences.

Trimming removed 5 bases from V and 4 bases from J, with 12 bases in between. The CDR3 covers 13 residues. Germline CDR1 LGHNA, CDR2 YNFKEQ. Both 60 Vbeta primers and 13 Jbeta primers went into the PCR. The assay was immunoSEQ multiplex PCR, and TCRdb's table has in-frame clones only and misses some. The table has 84,000 or so clones, around 73% seen once. Whole-study findings and limits: Rare TCR sequences dominated, though some public TCRs recurred in many donors.

The J gene is TRBJ2-7, the V gene TRBV4-2; possibly TRBD1 for D (6 bases). Sequencing was performed on PBMCs. The TCR sequence derives from a man aged 50 to 60 in good health and CMV-seronegative. The CDR3 DNA reads TGTGCCAGCAGCAGGGACACCCTATACGAGCAGTACTTC. Translation gives CASSRDTLYEQYF.